The next 10 T cell receptor beta chains were all read from a single sample in a study of T cells in Graves' hyperthyroidism and ophthalmopathy. RNA transcripts provided the source from which TCR beta CDR3 regions were amplified. Using the HTBI primer set, a first-round RT-PCR was run on the TCR CDR3. TCRdb itself ran the multiplex PCR reads through MiXCR, one entry per CDR3 protein. Among roughly 200,000 distinct CDR3 sequences listed, approximately 20% were seen once. Sequencing input: blood. These TCRs come from a man aged 35 to 55 with Graves' hyperthyroidism.

This clonotype was seen ten or more times. The chain combines TRBV18 with TRBJ2-7; D is perhaps TRBD1 (6 bases). Between the trimmed V and J ends, which lost 2 bases and 4 bases, there was a span of 9 bases. Per the germline V gene, CDR1 is KGHSH and CDR2 is LQKENI. This CDR3 has 13 residues. CDR3 nucleotide sequence: TGTGCCAGCTCACCAGGGACATTTTACGAGCAGTACTTC. Translating gives CASSPGTFYEQYF.

Comments on this clonotype: A much more abundant neighbour one base away suggests this may be a read error. The chain employs TRBV7-2 and TRBJ1-3, with D maybe TRBD1 (5 bases). Looked up from germline, CDR1 is SGHTA and CDR2 is FQGNSA. This CDR3 is 15 amino acids long. The CDR3 DNA sequence: TGTGCCGGCAGCCGACGGGGGACTCCTGGAAACACCATATATTTT. Its translation is CAGSRRGTPGNTIYF.

The chain uses TRBV30 and TRBJ1-1; D ambiguous. The germline V gene has CDR1 GTSNPN and CDR2 SVGIG (reference sequence). CDR3 length: 13 amino acids. Trimming cost V 0 bases and J 5 bases, with 10 bases left between them. The CDR3 loop reads CAWSVPGRTEAFF. In nucleotides, the CDR3 is TGTGCCTGGAGTGTACCGGGGAGGACTGAAGCTTTCTTT. Supplemented by reference TRBV30 and TRBJ1-1, the full variable domain reads SQTIHQWPATLVQPVGSPLSLECTVEGTSNPNLYWYRQAAGRGLQLLFYSVGIGQISSEVPQNLSASRPQDRQFILSSKKLLLSDSGFYLCAWSVPGRTEAFFGQGTRLTVV.

This clonotype came up many times. J is TRBJ2-7 and V is TRBV12-3 or TRBV12-4; either TRBD1 or TRBD2 may supply D (5 bases each). The CDR3 spans 15 residues. Between the trimmed V and J ends, which lost 6 bases and 3 bases, there was a span of 18 bases. CDR3 sequence: CASRLQVPGSYEQYF. The CDR3 DNA follows: TGTGCCAGCAGACTACAGGTCCCTGGGAGCTACGAGCAGTACTTC.

The sample holds a few counts of this clonotype. V gene TRBV20-1 combines with J gene TRBJ1-2; the D is unclear. The length of the CDR3 is 11 residues. V shed 5 bases and J shed 7 bases, with 11 bases lying between them. CDR1 is DFQATT, CDR2 SNEGSKA, per germline (reference sequence). The CDR3, as DNA: TGCAGTGCTTATGTTTCTAGTGGCTACACCTTC. This sequence encodes CSAYVSSGYTF.

This clonotype was seen repeatedly, ten times or more. J is TRBJ1-2 and V is TRBV7-9; D not resolved. Germline V lookup: CDR1 SEHNR, CDR2 FQNEAQ (reference sequence). Trimming removed 3 bases at V and 4 bases at J, with 6 bases between. CDR3 length: 12 amino acids. In DNA form, the CDR3 reads TGTGCCAGCAGCTTTGACGGCTATGGCTACACCTTC. Protein: CASSFDGYGYTF.

The CDR3 DNA follows: TGTGCCAGCAGTGCACAGGGCGAAAGGGACACCGGGGAGCTGTTTTTT. Encoded protein: CASSAQGERDTGELFF. This chain joins TRBV6-1 and TRBJ2-2; TRBD1 is a possible D gene (6 bases). The germline V and J ends were trimmed by 4 bases and 3 bases, with 15 bases remaining between them. The CDR3 contains 16 residues. The germline gives CDR1 MNHNS, CDR2 SASEGT.

This chain connects TRBV12-3 or TRBV12-4 to TRBJ2-1; 10 bases fit TRBD2. The CDR3 runs to 16 residues. The J segment lost 7 bases and the V segment lost 4 bases, leaving 10 bases of the junction unmatched. The CDR3 nucleotides are TGTGCCAGCAGTTCAACGCAGCGGGGGGGTTCGAATGAGCAGTTCTTC. Its translation: CASSSTQRGGSNEQFF.

This clonotype has more than one count but fewer than ten. The chain combines TRBV30 with TRBJ1-1; no clear D gene. The germline CDR1 and CDR2 sequences are GTSNPN and SVGIG (reference sequence). Trimming took off 2 bases at V and 10 bases at J, with 8 bases between the two ends. The CDR3 length is 10 residues. As DNA, the CDR3 is TGTGCCTGGAGTCGGACTCGAGCTTTCTTT. Translation gives CAWSRTRAFF.

This clonotype was observed a few times. A much larger clone differs by one base, so this may be a read error. This chain uses TRBV24-1 with TRBJ1-5; weak D call: TRBD1 (5 bases). Germline loops: CDR1 KGHDR, CDR2 SFDVKD. V lost 4 bases and J lost 9, with 18 bases in between. This CDR3 is built from 15 residues. CDR3 sequence: CATSDRDRGVRPQHF. Written as DNA, the CDR3 is TGTGCCACCAGTGACAGGGACCGCGGGGTCCGGCCCCAGCATTTT.